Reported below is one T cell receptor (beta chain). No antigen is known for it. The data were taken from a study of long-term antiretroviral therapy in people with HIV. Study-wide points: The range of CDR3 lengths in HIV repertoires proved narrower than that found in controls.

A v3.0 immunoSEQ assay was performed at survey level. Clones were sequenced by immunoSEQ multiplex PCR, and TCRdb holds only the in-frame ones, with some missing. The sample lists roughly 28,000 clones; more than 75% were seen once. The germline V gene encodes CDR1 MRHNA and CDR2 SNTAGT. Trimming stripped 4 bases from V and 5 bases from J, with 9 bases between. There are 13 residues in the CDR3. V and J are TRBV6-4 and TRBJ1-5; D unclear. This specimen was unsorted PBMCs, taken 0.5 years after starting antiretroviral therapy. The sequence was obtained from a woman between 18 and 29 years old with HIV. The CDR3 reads CASSAEEHQPQHF. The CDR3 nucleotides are TGTGCCAGCAGTGCAGAGGAGCATCAGCCCCAGCATTTT.